Listed here are 29 T cell receptor beta chains from one sample, sequenced in a study of T cells after yellow fever vaccination. TCRdb recomputed calls from the 5' RACE reads with MiXCR, one row per CDR3 protein. The table records some 130,000 distinct CDR3 sequences, approximately 6.6% of them present only once. Material: CD4+ T cells sorted from PBMCs, obtained 10 days after the yellow fever booster vaccination. These receptors were collected from a man under 40 who received the YFV17D yellow fever vaccine.

The CDR3 spells CASSFRGPGDTQYF. The CDR3 DNA is TGTGCCAGCAGCTTTAGGGGCCCGGGAGATACGCAGTATTTT. This chain links TRBV7-2 with TRBJ2-3, with D possibly matching TRBD1 (5 bases). The CDR3 is 14 residues long. Per germline, CDR1 SGHTA and CDR2 FQGNSA. V lost 3 bases and J 5 bases, leaving 12 bases between the germline ends.

The chain uses TRBV5-5 and TRBJ2-2; D not resolved. CDR3 length: 14 residues. V lost 9 bases and J 3 bases, leaving 15 bases between the germline ends. Germline V lookup: CDR1 SGHKS, CDR2 YYEKEE (reference sequence). The CDR3: CAMGPGLHTGELFF. CDR3 sequence (DNA): TGTGCCATGGGCCCCGGGCTGCACACCGGGGAGCTGTTTTTT.

This clonotype has a count of ten or more. The J gene is TRBJ1-1, the V gene TRBV15; 7 nucleotides line up with TRBD1. Germline V gives CDR1 LNHNV, CDR2 YYDKDF (reference sequence). The CDR3 covers 13 residues. The junction had 4 bases not matched to a gene; V was cut back by 1 base and J by 8 bases. The CDR3 is CATSRAQTGEAFF. In DNA form, the CDR3 reads TGTGCCACCAGCAGAGCCCAGACAGGGGAAGCTTTCTTT.

Comment on this clonotype: Given a much more abundant clone one base away, this may be a read error. The V gene is TRBV20-1, the J gene TRBJ1-5; D not resolved. In germline, CDR1 is DFQATT, CDR2 SNEGSKA (reference sequence). The CDR3 is made up of 13 amino acids. Between the trimmed V and J ends, which lost 3 bases and 4 bases, there was a span of 10 bases. CDR3 in amino acids: CSARTSENQPQHF. The CDR3 DNA sequence: TGCAGTGCTAGGACGTCAGAGAATCAGCCCCAGCATTTT.

This clonotype was counted between two and nine times. CDR3 DNA: TGTGCCTGGAAACAGCCTACCGCGAACACCGGGGAGCTGTTTTTT. This sequence encodes CAWKQPTANTGELFF. V gene TRBV30 combines with J gene TRBJ2-2; D is ambiguous. From germline, CDR1 is GTSNPN and CDR2 SVGIG (reference sequence). This CDR3 is 15 amino acids long. V lost 4 bases to trimming and J lost 0 bases, with 12 bases between them.

This clonotype was detected many times. The J gene is TRBJ2-7, the V gene TRBV20-1; 7 nucleotides agree with TRBD1. The CDR3 covers 14 residues. J gave up 3 bases and V 5 bases, and 10 bases lay outside the gene matches. Germline lookup yields CDR1 DFQATT and CDR2 SNEGSKA (reference sequence). CDR3 residues: CSAPNRGLSYEQYF. CDR3 bases: TGCAGTGCTCCTAACAGGGGCCTGAGCTACGAGCAGTACTTC.

This rearrangement joins TRBV7-6 to TRBJ2-1, with unresolved D. V was cut by 4 bases and J by 5 bases, with 12 bases left in between. This CDR3 spans 14 amino acids. Germline CDR1 and CDR2: SGHVS and FNYEAQ. The CDR3 is CASSSASGDNEQFF. CDR3 DNA sequence: TGTGCCAGCAGCTCAGCTTCAGGAGACAATGAGCAGTTCTTC.

This clonotype came up many times. The rearrangement links TRBV10-3 to TRBJ2-1; 13 bases are shared with TRBD2. The CDR3 is made up of 15 amino acids. Germline V gene lookup returns CDR1 ENHRY and CDR2 SYGVKD. The V segment lost 4 bases and the J segment 4 bases; nucleotides outside the gene matches: 1. CDR3 region: CAISGTSGSYNEQFF. CDR3 nucleotides: TGTGCCATCAGTGGGACTAGCGGGAGTTACAATGAGCAGTTCTTC.

The chain uses TRBV7-2 and TRBJ2-7; 7 bases fit TRBD1. The CDR3 spans 14 residues. Germline lookup yields CDR1 SGHTA and CDR2 FQGNSA. After removal of 1 base from V and 5 bases from J, the junction contained 5 bases not matched to a gene. CDR3 protein: CASSLDTGADEQYF. CDR3 coding DNA: TGTGCCAGCAGCTTAGATACAGGGGCAGACGAGCAGTACTTC.

The chain recombines TRBV24-1 with TRBJ2-1; possible D gene TRBD2, 5 bases. Germline assignment: CDR1 KGHDR and CDR2 SFDVKD. V was cut by 1 base and J by 6 bases, with 21 bases left in between. This CDR3 has 18 amino acids. The CDR3 sequence is CATSDLWERPIFGNEQFF. The CDR3 DNA reads as TGTGCCACCAGTGATTTATGGGAGCGCCCAATCTTTGGCAATGAGCAGTTCTTC.

This clonotype was found many times. The rearrangement joins TRBV29-1 to TRBJ2-1, with D perhaps matching TRBD1 (6 bases). The CDR3 has 13 amino acids. The germline CDR1 and CDR2 sequences are SQVTM and ANQGSEA. V lost 4 bases and J 3 bases, leaving 10 bases between the germline ends. Here the CDR3 reads CSVGGGYYNEQFF. The DNA for the CDR3 is TGCAGCGTTGGAGGGGGTTACTACAATGAGCAGTTCTTC.

This clonotype was recorded at least ten times. The rearrangement uses TRBV7-9 and TRBJ1-1; 7 nucleotides agree with TRBD1. The CDR3 consists of 13 residues. The germline CDR1 and CDR2 sequences are SEHNR and FQNEAQ (reference sequence). V shed 5 bases and J 6 bases; nucleotides not matched to a gene: 6. The CDR3 DNA is TGTGCCAGCAGCGACAGGGCCGGGGCTGAAGCTTTCTTT. This encodes CASSDRAGAEAFF.

The chain combines TRBV5-6 with TRBJ2-5; D gene uncertain. Germline V gene lookup returns CDR1 SGHDT and CDR2 YYEEEE. Deletions cut 4 bases from V and 11 bases from J, with 18 bases between. The CDR3 consists of 13 residues. The CDR3 sequence: CASSPPSRALQYF. In nucleotides, the CDR3 is TGTGCCAGCAGCCCCCCGTCCCGGGCTTTACAGTACTTC.

This clonotype was recorded many times. This rearrangement joins TRBV7-2 to TRBJ2-4, with D unclear. This CDR3 region has 13 residues. Trimming shortened V by 1 base and J by 7 bases, and 8 bases separated the two germline ends. Germline values: CDR1 SGHTA, CDR2 FQGNSA. The CDR3 here is CASSLEARNIQYF. CDR3 DNA sequence: TGTGCCAGCAGCTTAGAAGCGAGGAACATTCAGTACTTC.

This clonotype was found many times. The chain has TRBV18 and TRBJ2-7, with D hard to call. Germline lookup yields CDR1 KGHSH and CDR2 LQKENI. V lost 1 base and J lost 0, with 10 bases in between. This CDR3 contains 15 residues. The CDR3 DNA is TGTGCCAGCTCACCACGGAACTCCTTCTCCTACGAGCAGTACTTC. The encoded protein is CASSPRNSFSYEQYF.

There are many counts of this clonotype. The rearrangement joins TRBV20-1 to TRBJ2-1; TRBD1 aligns across 8 bases. The V and J ends lost 2 bases and 6 bases, in that order; junction bases with no gene match: 0. Germline CDR1 reads DFQATT; CDR2 reads SNEGSKA (reference sequence). The length of the CDR3 is 12 residues. The CDR3 bases are TGCAGTGCTAGAACAGGGGGCAATGAGCAGTTCTTC. Protein product: CSARTGGNEQFF.

This clonotype was recorded at least ten times. CDR3 protein: CASSLVRVVETQYF. CDR3 DNA sequence: TGTGCCAGCAGCTTGGTCAGGGTCGTTGAGACCCAGTACTTC. The chain has TRBV7-2 and TRBJ2-5, with D maybe TRBD1 (5 bases). V gave up 3 bases and J gave up 5 bases, with 13 bases separating them. Germline V CDR1 and CDR2: SGHTA, FQGNSA. The CDR3 has 14 amino acids.

This clonotype came up many times. The rearrangement uses TRBV5-6 and TRBJ2-4; TRBD2 agrees at 11 bases. J gave up 5 bases and V 4 bases, and 2 bases lay outside the gene matches. The length of the CDR3 is 14 residues. Germline CDR1 and CDR2: SGHDT and YYEEEE. CDR3 region: CASSGGLAENIQYF. The CDR3 nucleotides are TGTGCCAGCAGCGGGGGACTAGCGGAAAACATTCAGTACTTC. The entire variable domain, with the rest obtained from reference TRBV5-6 and TRBJ2-4, is as follows: DAGVTQSPTHLIKTRGQQVTLRCSPKSGHDTVSWYQQALGQGPQFIFQYYEEEERQRGNFPDRFSGHQFPNYSSELNVNALLLGDSALYLCASSGGLAENIQYFGAGTRLSVL.

Ten or more counts support this clonotype. The J gene is TRBJ2-3, the V gene TRBV7-2, with 8 positions matching TRBD2. This CDR3 comprises 16 residues. Germline V gene lookup returns CDR1 SGHTA and CDR2 FQGNSA. V shed 5 bases and J 1 base; nucleotides not matched to a gene: 8. The CDR3 DNA reads TGTGCCAGCAGCGCGATGCTGCGGGGGGGCACAGATACGCAGTATTTT. Translating gives CASSAMLRGGTDTQYF.

This clonotype was detected many times. CDR3 residues: CASQISRNANYGYTF. The CDR3 region has the DNA TGTGCCAGCCAAATTAGCAGAAACGCTAACTATGGCTACACCTTC. The genes are TRBV2 and TRBJ1-2; the D is unclear. The CDR3 length is 15 residues. Trimming cost V 8 bases and J 0 bases, with 16 bases left between them. The germline CDR1 and CDR2 sequences are SNHLY and FYNNEI.

This clonotype was observed at least ten times. The V gene is TRBV7-9, the J gene TRBJ2-7; D gene ambiguous. The V gene lost 1 base and the J gene lost 1 base, with 8 bases spanning the gap. The CDR3 spans 14 residues. Germline assignment: CDR1 SEHNR and CDR2 FQNEAQ (reference sequence). The CDR3 sequence: CASSLDYRSYEQYF. In nucleotides, the CDR3 is TGTGCCAGCAGCTTAGATTATCGATCCTACGAGCAGTACTTC. Drawing the rest from reference TRBV7-9 and TRBJ2-7, the complete variable domain is DTGVSQNPRHKITKRGQNVTFRCDPISEHNRLYWYRQTLGQGPEFLTYFQNEAQLEKSRLLSDRFSAERPKGSFSTLEIQRTEQGDSAMYLCASSLDYRSYEQYFGPGTRLTVT.

There are many counts of this clonotype. The chain carries TRBV7-2 and TRBJ2-4, with 14 bases matching TRBD2. This CDR3 spans 16 amino acids. Germline CDR1 SGHTA, CDR2 FQGNSA. V trimming: 5 bases; J trimming: 8 bases; junction bases outside the gene matches: 8. CDR3 DNA sequence: TGTGCCAGCAGCCCGACTAGCGGGAGGGCCCCGGACATTCAGTACTTC. Protein sequence: CASSPTSGRAPDIQYF. The variable domain in full, with the rest retrieved from reference TRBV7-2 and TRBJ2-4, is GAGVSQSPSNKVTEKGKDVELRCDPISGHTALYWYRQSLGQGLEFLIYFQGNSAPDKSGLPSDRFSAERTGGSVSTLTIQRTQQEDSAVYLCASSPTSGRAPDIQYFGAGTRLSVL.

The chain joins TRBV4-3 to TRBJ1-1; D may be TRBD1 (6 bases). V gave up 0 bases and J gave up 10 bases, with 15 bases separating them. CDR1 is LGHNA and CDR2 is YSLEER in the germline V gene. This CDR3 comprises 14 residues. The CDR3 reads CASSQDDIGQRAFF. CDR3 nucleotides: TGCGCCAGCAGCCAAGATGATATTGGACAGCGAGCTTTCTTT.

This clonotype was counted ten times or more. This CDR3 is CASSLETGTGYTF. CDR3 DNA sequence: TGTGCCAGCAGCCTAGAAACGGGGACTGGCTACACCTTC. The J gene is TRBJ1-2, the V gene TRBV7-9; D possibly corresponds to TRBD1 (5 bases). CDR1 SEHNR and CDR2 FQNEAQ come from the germline V gene (reference sequence). CDR3 length equals 13 residues. V was trimmed by 5 bases and J by 7 bases, leaving 14 bases between them.

In regard to this clonotype: A much larger clone lies a single base off, so this may be a read error. V usage is TRBV12-3 or TRBV12-4 and J usage is TRBJ1-5; unclear D gene. The CDR3 totals 15 residues. CDR3 region: CASSLFGWSKQPQHF. In DNA, the CDR3 is TGTGCCAGCAGTTTGTTCGGTTGGAGCAAGCAGCCCCAGCATTTT.

This clonotype was seen at least ten times. V gene TRBV20-1 combines with J gene TRBJ2-3; D possibly corresponds to TRBD2 (6 bases). The V end was cut by 3 bases, the J end by 0 bases, with 13 bases between. This CDR3 has 15 residues. From germline, CDR1 is DFQATT and CDR2 SNEGSKA (reference sequence). CDR3 coding DNA: TGCAGTGCTAGCCGTCTGAGCGGGAGCACAGATACGCAGTATTTT. Its translation is CSASRLSGSTDTQYF.

This clonotype has at least ten counts. V usage is TRBV7-9 and J usage is TRBJ1-1, with no clear D. Germline V gene data show CDR1 as SEHNR and CDR2 as FQNEAQ (reference sequence). The CDR3 covers 14 residues. Trimming cost V 5 bases and J 1 base, with 11 bases left between them. CDR3 sequence (DNA): TGTGCCAGCAGCGTGAGAGACGGGAACACTGAAGCTTTCTTT. It specifies CASSVRDGNTEAFF.

This clonotype has ten or more counts. This sequence joins TRBV6-4 and TRBJ1-1, with D possibly matching TRBD1 (5 bases). CDR1 is MRHNA and CDR2 is SNTAGT in the germline V gene. The V end lost 6 bases, the J end lost 1 base, and 9 bases lay between the germline ends. This CDR3 contains 13 residues. CDR3 nucleotide sequence: TGTGCCAGCAGACTCAGGGAGAACACTGAAGCTTTCTTT. This sequence encodes CASRLRENTEAFF.

This clonotype has ten or more counts. The J gene is TRBJ2-3, the V gene TRBV12-3 or TRBV12-4, with D perhaps matching TRBD2 (5 bases). V lost 6 bases to trimming and J lost 7 bases, with 17 bases between them. The CDR3 is 14 residues long. The CDR3 sequence: CASSQASRGYTQYF. The CDR3 bases are TGTGCCAGCAGCCAAGCAAGCCGGGGTTATACGCAGTATTTT.